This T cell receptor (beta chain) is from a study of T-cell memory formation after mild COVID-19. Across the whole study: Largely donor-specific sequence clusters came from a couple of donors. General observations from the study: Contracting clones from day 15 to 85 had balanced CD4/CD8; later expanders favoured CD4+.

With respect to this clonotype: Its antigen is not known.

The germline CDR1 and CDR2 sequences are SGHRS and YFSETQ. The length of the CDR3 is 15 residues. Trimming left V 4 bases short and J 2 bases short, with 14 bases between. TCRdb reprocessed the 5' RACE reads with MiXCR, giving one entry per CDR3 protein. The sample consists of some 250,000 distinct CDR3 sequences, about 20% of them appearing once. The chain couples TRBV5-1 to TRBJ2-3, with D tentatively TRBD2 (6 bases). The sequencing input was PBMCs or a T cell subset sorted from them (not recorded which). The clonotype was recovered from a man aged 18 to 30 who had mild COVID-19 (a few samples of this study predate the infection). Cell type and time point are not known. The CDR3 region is CASSRKGLITDTQYF. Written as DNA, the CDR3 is TGCGCCAGCAGCCGAAAGGGACTTATCACAGATACGCAGTATTTT.